The 24 T cell receptor beta chains below all came from one sample that was sequenced in a study of CD8 T cells in ankylosing spondylitis. MiXCR was run by TCRdb on the 5' RACE reads, yielding one entry per CDR3 protein. Of more than 150,000 distinct CDR3 sequences in the sample, roughly 12% were seen once. Sequencing input: blood, either unsorted or a sorted T cell fraction (not recorded which). The receptor set was obtained from a male donor with ankylosing spondylitis or in good health (not recorded which).

This clonotype was recorded a few times. This chain joins TRBV3-1 and TRBJ1-1, with D unclear. CDR1 LGHDT and CDR2 YNNKEL come from the germline V gene (reference sequence). CDR3 size: 15 residues. Deletions cut 4 bases from V and 4 bases from J, with 16 bases between. As DNA, the CDR3 is TGTGCCAGCAGCCCCCGGAGGGCGAGGAGCACTGAAGCTTTCTTT. It is translated as CASSPRRARSTEAFF.

This clonotype has a count of ten or more. The chain has TRBV19 and TRBJ1-6; D perhaps matches TRBD1 (6 bases). This CDR3 is 13 amino acids long. Trimming shortened V by 3 bases and J by 6 bases, and 6 bases separated the two germline ends. CDR1 LNHDA and CDR2 SQIVND come from the germline V gene (reference sequence). The CDR3 is CASSIRGNSPLHF. CDR3 coding DNA: TGTGCCAGTAGTATCAGGGGTAATTCACCCCTCCACTTT.

The chain is built from TRBV7-9 and TRBJ2-1; the match to TRBD1 covers 9 bases. Per germline, CDR1 SEHNR and CDR2 FQNEAQ (reference sequence). V gave up 5 bases and J gave up 9 bases; unmatched junction bases: 11. This CDR3 has 15 amino acids. For the CDR3, the DNA is TGTGCCAGCAGCACCACAGGGGGCGGACTAAGTGAGCAGTTCTTC. Encoded protein: CASSTTGGGLSEQFF.

The gene calls are TRBV12-3 or TRBV12-4 and TRBJ2-7, with TRBD2 as a possible D gene (5 bases). V was pared by 0 bases and J by 5 bases, with 14 bases between. The CDR3 has 15 amino acids. The CDR3 sequence is CASSLATRRRDEQYF. Here the CDR3 DNA reads TGTGCCAGCAGTTTAGCAACTAGGCGGCGGGACGAGCAGTACTTC.

This clonotype was recorded many times. This CDR3 reads CATSHRNRAAGELFF. The CDR3 DNA follows: TGTGCCACCAGCCATCGAAACAGGGCAGCCGGGGAGCTGTTTTTT. The V call is TRBV15, the J call TRBJ2-2; weak D call: TRBD1 (6 bases). The CDR3 covers 15 residues. The germline V and J ends were trimmed by 5 bases and 6 bases, with 16 bases remaining between them. Germline V gives CDR1 LNHNV, CDR2 YYDKDF (reference sequence).

In this sample, this clonotype turned up many times. The CDR3 nucleotides read TGTGCCACCAGTGATCCACAGGGATGGGAAGAGACCCAGTACTTC. Translated: CATSDPQGWEETQYF. V is TRBV24-1 and J is TRBJ2-5; TRBD1 might be the D (6 bases). The CDR3 totals 15 residues. Germline V gene lookup returns CDR1 KGHDR and CDR2 SFDVKD. Deletions cut 3 bases from V and 3 bases from J, with 13 bases between.

Remarks on this clonotype: This may be a read error: a much more frequent sequence differs by one nucleotide. This chain joins TRBV10-3 and TRBJ2-2; TRBD1 matches 8 bases. Germline V gene lookup returns CDR1 ENHRY and CDR2 SYGVKD. The CDR3 is 13 residues long. The CDR3 sequence is CALRQGPTEELFF. CDR3 DNA sequence: TGTGCCCTAAGACAGGGGCCCACCGAGGAGCTGTTTTTT.

V is TRBV20-1 and J is TRBJ2-1; 7 positions agree with TRBD2. V gave up 2 bases and J gave up 6 bases; unmatched junction bases: 16. The CDR3 runs to 17 residues. Germline V gene sequence: CDR1 DFQATT, CDR2 SNEGSKA (reference sequence). CDR3 nucleotides: TGCAGTGCTAGATACTTCCACCAAGCGGGGTCTGGCAATGAGCAGTTCTTC. It translates to CSARYFHQAGSGNEQFF.

The chain carries TRBV7-2 and TRBJ2-1; D unclear. The germline V gene encodes CDR1 SGHTA and CDR2 FQGNSA. Between the trimmed V and J ends, which lost 5 bases and 6 bases, there was a span of 11 bases. The length of the CDR3 is 13 residues. CDR3: CASSPVLVNEQFF. DNA of the CDR3: TGTGCCAGCAGCCCCGTTTTGGTCAATGAGCAGTTCTTC.

In its sample, this clonotype was seen many times. V gene TRBV9 combines with J gene TRBJ1-2, with D tentatively TRBD1 (5 bases). Germline V gene lookup returns CDR1 SGDLS and CDR2 YYNGEE. This CDR3 comprises 15 residues. V lost 3 bases, J lost 6 bases, and 18 bases lay in between. As DNA, the CDR3 is TGTGCCAGCAGCGAGGGGACCGGGATCCAAAATGGCTACACCTTC. It yields the protein CASSEGTGIQNGYTF.

A few counts support this clonotype. V is TRBV7-2 and J is TRBJ1-4; unclear D gene. The CDR3 is made up of 16 amino acids. The V gene lost 2 bases and the J gene lost 5 bases, with 15 bases spanning the gap. Germline V gives CDR1 SGHTA, CDR2 FQGNSA. The CDR3 loop is CASSLNAIRENEKLFF. The CDR3 DNA sequence: TGTGCCAGCAGCTTAAACGCCATCCGAGAGAATGAAAAACTGTTTTTT.

This clonotype occurred many times. The J gene is TRBJ2-5, the V gene TRBV15, with D uncertain. This CDR3 is 13 amino acids long. V was trimmed by 1 base and J by 5 bases, leaving 8 bases between them. Germline V CDR1 and CDR2: LNHNV, YYDKDF (reference sequence). CDR3 residues: CATSRGVAETQYF. The CDR3 DNA reads TGTGCCACCAGCAGAGGAGTTGCGGAGACCCAGTACTTC.

The V gene is TRBV15, the J gene TRBJ1-3; no reliable D call. This CDR3 contains 14 residues. V was pared by 3 bases and J by 0 bases, with 6 bases between. Germline V CDR1 and CDR2: LNHNV, YYDKDF (reference sequence). The CDR3 region is CATSRAVSGNTIYF. The CDR3 nucleotides are TGTGCCACCAGCAGGGCGGTCTCTGGAAACACCATATATTTT.

Many counts were recorded for this clonotype. V gene TRBV28 combines with J gene TRBJ2-7; maybe TRBD1 (6 bases). This CDR3 is built from 19 residues. V was shortened by 3 bases and J by 5 bases, with 29 bases between the two germline ends. Germline V CDR1 and CDR2: MDHEN, SYDVKM. DNA for the CDR3: TGTGCCAGCAGTTTCGGACAGTTACATATCTCCCTGAAGGGTCACGAGCAGTACTTC. This encodes CASSFGQLHISLKGHEQYF.

Many counts were recorded for this clonotype. The J gene is TRBJ2-2, the V gene TRBV2, with 7 nucleotides matching TRBD1. There are 16 residues in the CDR3. With V trimmed by 5 bases and J by 2 bases, 8 bases remained unmatched. Germline V gene sequence: CDR1 SNHLY, CDR2 FYNNEI. CDR3 coding DNA: TGTGCCAGCAGTCCCCGGACAGGAGTAAACACCGGGGAGCTGTTTTTT. Residues: CASSPRTGVNTGELFF.

With respect to this clonotype: One junction end disagrees with the germline gene, perhaps due to a read error. The J gene is TRBJ1-5, the V gene TRBV6-1, with D possibly TRBD1 on 5 matching bases. CDR3 length: 15 amino acids. The germline gives CDR1 MNHNS, CDR2 SASEGT. This CDR3 reads CAGRSEGRSNPPQHF. CDR3 sequence (DNA): TGTGCCGGCAGGTCAGAGGGACGTAGCAATCCGCCCCAGCATTTT.

In its sample, this clonotype was seen many times. The chain links TRBV5-1 to TRBJ2-3, with TRBD2 matching 7 bases. CDR1 and CDR2 from the germline V gene are SGHRS and YFSETQ. The CDR3 loop spans 20 amino acids. The J segment lost 3 bases and the V segment lost 4 bases, leaving 23 bases of the junction unmatched. The CDR3 is CASSTGLHQVGRAGTDTQYF. The CDR3 DNA is TGCGCCAGCAGCACGGGGCTCCATCAAGTTGGGAGGGCCGGTACAGATACGCAGTATTTT.

This clonotype has more than one count but fewer than ten. The chain links TRBV7-2 to TRBJ2-1, with 9 nucleotides matching TRBD2. After removal of 4 bases from V and 3 bases from J, the junction contained 10 bases not matched to a gene. Per the germline V gene, CDR1 is SGHTA and CDR2 is FQGNSA. The length of the CDR3 is 17 residues. The CDR3 DNA reads TGTGCCAGCAGCTCCCCCGCCCGCGGGGGGGGCTACAATGAGCAGTTCTTC. It codes for CASSSPARGGGYNEQFF. Combining the CDR3 with reference TRBV7-2 and TRBJ2-1 gives the whole variable domain GAGVSQSPSNKVTEKGKDVELRCDPISGHTALYWYRQSLGQGLEFLIYFQGNSAPDKSGLPSDRFSAERTGGSVSTLTIQRTQQEDSAVYLCASSSPARGGGYNEQFFGPGTRLTVL.

This clonotype was observed many times. The chain links TRBV28 to TRBJ1-3, with 7 bases lining up with TRBD1. This CDR3 is 14 amino acids long. Germline V gene sequence: CDR1 MDHEN, CDR2 SYDVKM. Losses at the gene ends were 9 bases for V and 0 bases for J; bases not matched to a gene: 5. CDR3 loop: CASRDSSSGNTIYF. The CDR3 DNA reads TGTGCCAGTAGGGACAGCTCCTCTGGAAACACCATATATTTT.

This clonotype was seen ten or more times. V gene TRBV28 combines with J gene TRBJ1-2; D gene ambiguous. Germline-derived CDR1 and CDR2 are MDHEN and SYDVKM. V lost 4 bases and J lost 6, with 12 bases in between. CDR3 length equals 13 residues. The CDR3 reads CASSYNLGNGYTF. CDR3 nucleotide sequence: TGTGCCAGCAGTTACAATTTAGGGAATGGCTACACCTTC.

The table lists this clonotype with many counts. The chain recombines TRBV10-2 with TRBJ2-2; 16 bases fit TRBD2. The germline V gene encodes CDR1 WSHSY and CDR2 SAAADI. This CDR3 is 13 amino acids long. The J segment lost 6 bases and the V segment lost 11 bases, leaving 0 bases of the junction unmatched. The CDR3: CAGTSGRAGELFF. The DNA for the CDR3 is TGCGCCGGGACTAGCGGGAGGGCCGGGGAGCTGTTTTTT.

The J gene is TRBJ2-5, the V gene TRBV27; TRBD1 is a possible D gene (6 bases). Germline-derived CDR1 and CDR2 are MNHEY and SMNVEV (reference sequence). The CDR3 length is 14 residues. V was clipped by 5 bases and J by 3 bases, with 13 bases between them. The CDR3 bases are TGTGCCAGCAGTCCGGGGACAACCAAAGAGACCCAGTACTTC. This encodes CASSPGTTKETQYF.

This clonotype was picked up many times. The rearrangement uses TRBV27 and TRBJ2-3; TRBD2 agrees at 7 bases. This CDR3 has 15 residues. The V segment lost 6 bases and the J segment 0 bases; nucleotides outside the gene matches: 6. Germline CDR1 and CDR2: MNHEY and SMNVEV (reference sequence). CDR3 nucleotides: TGTGCCAGCAGGAGGGGCGGGAGAAGCACAGATACGCAGTATTTT. This encodes CASRRGGRSTDTQYF.

CDR3 residues: CSARVGGAGGWGQPQHF. CDR3 DNA sequence: TGCAGTGCTAGAGTGGGAGGGGCAGGGGGCTGGGGTCAGCCCCAGCATTTT. V and J are TRBV20-1 and TRBJ1-5; 8 bases are shared with TRBD1. CDR1 and CDR2 from the germline V gene are DFQATT and SNEGSKA (reference sequence). This CDR3 is 17 amino acids long. J was trimmed by 6 bases and V by 1 base; bases with no gene match: 14.